Listed below are T cell receptor beta chains from one sample, sequenced in a study of radiation and T cells in renal cell carcinoma. The method was immunoSEQ multiplex PCR; TCRdb's version includes in-frame clones alone and lacks a portion of them. The data contain over 55,000 clones, roughly 79% of them singletons. This material consisted of blood, taken from a patient whose treatment included radiotherapy and nephrectomy. These receptors originate from a man aged 60 to 75 with renal cell carcinoma. The CDR3 runs from the conserved cysteine through the conserved F or W. D genes are given only for firm matches. Rows give clone size only sometimes, using once, few, many, or a class for an expanded clone.

CDR3 DNA	CDR3 protein	clone size	V gene	J gene	D gene
TGTGCCAGCAGTGACGGCCCTCTTTACACTGAAGCTTTCTTT	CASSDGPLYTEAFF	NA	TRBV2	TRBJ1-1	NA
TGCGCCAGCGGTAGGCTCGACATCGGAGCTGGCTACACCTTC	CASGRLDIGAGYTF	medium-sized	TRBV5-1	TRBJ1-2	NA
TGTGCCAGCAGTTACACCACAGGGTCGGGGACTGAAGCTTTCTTT	CASSYTTGSGTEAFF	few	TRBV6-6	TRBJ1-1	NA
TGTGCCAGTAGTATAGCGGGATACAATGAGCAGTTCTTC	CASSIAGYNEQFF	NA	TRBV19	TRBJ2-1	NA
TGTGCCAGTAGTATCCCCCATGGGGTGGATGGCTACACCTTC	CASSIPHGVDGYTF	NA	TRBV19	TRBJ1-2	NA
TGTGCCAGCAGTGAAGCCTATACGTCAGAGAACACTGAAGCTTTCTTT	CASSEAYTSENTEAFF	NA	TRBV6-1	TRBJ1-1	NA
TGTGCCAGCAGTAGATCAGTGAACACTGAAGCTTTCTTT	CASSRSVNTEAFF	NA	TRBV6-1	TRBJ1-1	NA
TGCGCCAGCAGCTTATCTAGCGGACAAGAGACCCAGTACTTC	CASSLSSGQETQYF	once	TRBV5-1	TRBJ2-5	TRBD2
TGTGCCAGCAGCATCGGGACAGGGGAAAGCTATGGCTACACCTTC	CASSIGTGESYGYTF	NA	TRBV5-4	TRBJ1-2	TRBD1
TGCGCCAGCAGCTTGGTTGGGTTAGCCTACAATGAGCAGTTCTTC	CASSLVGLAYNEQFF	NA	TRBV5-1	TRBJ2-1	NA